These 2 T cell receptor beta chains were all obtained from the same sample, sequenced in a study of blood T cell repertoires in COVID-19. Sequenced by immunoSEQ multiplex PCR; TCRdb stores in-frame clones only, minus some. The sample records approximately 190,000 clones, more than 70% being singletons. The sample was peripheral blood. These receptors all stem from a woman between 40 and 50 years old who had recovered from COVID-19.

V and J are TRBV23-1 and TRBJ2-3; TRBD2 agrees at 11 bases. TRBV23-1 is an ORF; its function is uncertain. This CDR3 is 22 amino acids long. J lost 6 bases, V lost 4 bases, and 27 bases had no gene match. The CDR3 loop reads CASSPHKVPSGRPSRLADTQYF. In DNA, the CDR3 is TGCGCCAGCAGTCCCCATAAGGTCCCTAGCGGGAGGCCCAGTCGGTTGGCCGATACGCAGTATTTT.

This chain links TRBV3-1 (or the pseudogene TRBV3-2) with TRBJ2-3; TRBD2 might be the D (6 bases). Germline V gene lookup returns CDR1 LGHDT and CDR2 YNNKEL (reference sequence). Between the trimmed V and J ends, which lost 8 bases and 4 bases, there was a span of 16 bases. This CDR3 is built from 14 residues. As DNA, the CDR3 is TGTGCCAGCGCCTTGGGGGGAGGCCCAGATACGCAGTATTTT. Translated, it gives CASALGGGPDTQYF.